This T cell receptor beta chain derives from a study of CD8 T cells in ankylosing spondylitis. TCRdb reprocessed the 5' RACE reads via MiXCR and lists one record per CDR3 protein. The table records hundreds of thousands of distinct CDR3 sequences, approximately 10% of them present only once. Turning to this clonotype: Its antigen remains unknown.

Study observations and caveats: Disease-linked clones were CD8+ and relatively rare in peripheral blood. Characteristic of ankylosing spondylitis blood, it appeared, was a TCR beta motif comprising about eight highly homologous variants.

The CDR3 has 15 residues. V was pared by 5 bases and J by 0 bases, with 13 bases between. This clonotype was sampled from a male donor with ankylosing spondylitis. The V gene is TRBV12-3 or TRBV12-4, the J gene TRBJ1-2; possibly TRBD1 for D (5 bases). The sequencing sample was made of blood, either unsorted or a sorted T cell fraction (not recorded which). The CDR3 is CASSLGTRANYGYTF. The DNA of the CDR3 is TGTGCCAGCAGTCTCGGGACCCGAGCTAACTATGGCTACACCTTC.